The entry below gives a single T cell receptor (beta chain) sequence along with its context. The antigen is unknown. Each donor had at least one pre-ART and at least two post-ART PBMC samples. Assay version v3.0 of immunoSEQ was used, and it was run at survey level. The protocol was immunoSEQ multiplex PCR, while the TCRdb copy is restricted to in-frame clones and leaves out a portion. The sample lists 15,000 or so clones, more than 65% occurring once. This record comes from a study of long-term antiretroviral therapy in people with HIV. General study findings and limits: Those clones which expanded before ART made up the dominant part of the repertoire at all time points. CDR3 length ranges were narrower in HIV repertoires than in controls.

Sequencing was performed on unsorted PBMCs, taken at the start of antiretroviral therapy. This sequence was found in a man aged 25 to 45 with HIV.

CDR3 sequence reads: CASSIPNQPQHF. CDR3 nucleotide sequence: TGTGCCAGCAGCATACCCAATCAGCCCCAGCATTTT. The chain links TRBV5-5 to TRBJ1-5; no reliable D call. Germline V gene sequence: CDR1 SGHKS, CDR2 YYEKEE (reference sequence). Trimming left V 4 bases short and J 3 bases short, with 5 bases between. This CDR3 contains 12 residues.